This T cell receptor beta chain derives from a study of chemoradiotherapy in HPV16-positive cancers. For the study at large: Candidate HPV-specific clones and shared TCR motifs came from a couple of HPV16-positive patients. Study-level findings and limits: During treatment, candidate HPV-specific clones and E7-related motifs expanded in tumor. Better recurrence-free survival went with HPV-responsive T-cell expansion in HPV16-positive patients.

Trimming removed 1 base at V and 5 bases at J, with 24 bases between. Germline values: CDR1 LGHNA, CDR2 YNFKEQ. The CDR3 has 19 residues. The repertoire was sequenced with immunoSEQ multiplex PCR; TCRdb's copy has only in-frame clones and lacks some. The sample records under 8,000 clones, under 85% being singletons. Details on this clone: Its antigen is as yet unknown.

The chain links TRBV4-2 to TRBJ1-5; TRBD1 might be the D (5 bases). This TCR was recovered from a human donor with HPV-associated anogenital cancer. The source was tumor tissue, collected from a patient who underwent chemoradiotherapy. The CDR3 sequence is CASSQAPSWLRVGDQPQHF. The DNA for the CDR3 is TGTGCCAGCAGCCAAGCCCCGAGCTGGTTGAGGGTAGGGGATCAGCCCCAGCATTTT.